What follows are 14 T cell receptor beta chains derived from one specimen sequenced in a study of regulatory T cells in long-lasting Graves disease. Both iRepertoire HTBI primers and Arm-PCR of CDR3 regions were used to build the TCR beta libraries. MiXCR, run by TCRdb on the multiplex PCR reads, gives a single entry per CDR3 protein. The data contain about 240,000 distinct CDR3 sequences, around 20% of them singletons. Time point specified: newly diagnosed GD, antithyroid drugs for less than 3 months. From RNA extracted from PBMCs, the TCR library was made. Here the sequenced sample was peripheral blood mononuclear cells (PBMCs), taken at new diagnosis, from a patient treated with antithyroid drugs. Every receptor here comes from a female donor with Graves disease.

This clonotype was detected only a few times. Here the CDR3 DNA reads TGTGCCAGCAGCCACCCTACAGGGAATAAACCCGGGGAGCTGTTTTTT. Protein: CASSHPTGNKPGELFF. V is TRBV5-4 and J is TRBJ2-2; D possibly corresponds to TRBD1 (6 bases). Trimming took 4 bases from V and 6 from J, leaving 19 bases between them. The CDR3 is made up of 16 amino acids. In germline, CDR1 is SGHNT, CDR2 YYREEE (reference sequence).

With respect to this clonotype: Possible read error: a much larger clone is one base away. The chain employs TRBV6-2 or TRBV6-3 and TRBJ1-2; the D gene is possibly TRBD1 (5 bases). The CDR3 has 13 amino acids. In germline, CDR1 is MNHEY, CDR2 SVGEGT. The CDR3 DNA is TGTGCCGGCAGTTACGCAGGGAAGAATGGCTACACCTTC. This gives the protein CAGSYAGKNGYTF.

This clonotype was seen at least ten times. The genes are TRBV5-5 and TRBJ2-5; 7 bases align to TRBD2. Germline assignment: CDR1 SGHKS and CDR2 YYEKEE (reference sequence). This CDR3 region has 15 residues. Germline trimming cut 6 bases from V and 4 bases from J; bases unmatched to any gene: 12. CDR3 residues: CASTLGGTGGETQYF. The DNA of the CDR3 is TGTGCCAGCACCCTGGGGGGGACCGGGGGAGAGACCCAGTACTTC.

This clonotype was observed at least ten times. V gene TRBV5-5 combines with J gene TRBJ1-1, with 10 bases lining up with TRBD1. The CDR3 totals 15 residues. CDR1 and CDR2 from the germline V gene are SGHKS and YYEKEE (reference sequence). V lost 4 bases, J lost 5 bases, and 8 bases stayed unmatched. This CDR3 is CASSHDRGQGTEAFF. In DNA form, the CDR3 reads TGTGCCAGCAGCCATGACAGGGGGCAAGGTACTGAAGCTTTCTTT.

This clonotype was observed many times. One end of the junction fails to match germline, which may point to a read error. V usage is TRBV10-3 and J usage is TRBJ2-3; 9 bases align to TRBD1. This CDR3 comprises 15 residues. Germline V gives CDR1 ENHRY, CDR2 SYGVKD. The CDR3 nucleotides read TGTGCCAGCAGTTACGCACAGGGGGCGTCAGATACGCAGTATTTT. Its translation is CASSYAQGASDTQYF.

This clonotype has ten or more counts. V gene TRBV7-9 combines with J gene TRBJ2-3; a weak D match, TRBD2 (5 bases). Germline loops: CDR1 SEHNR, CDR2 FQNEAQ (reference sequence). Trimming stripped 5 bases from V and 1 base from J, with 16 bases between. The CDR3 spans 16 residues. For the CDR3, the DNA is TGTGCCAGCAGCCTCTCGGGGAGCGGACGCACAGATACGCAGTATTTT. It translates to CASSLSGSGRTDTQYF.

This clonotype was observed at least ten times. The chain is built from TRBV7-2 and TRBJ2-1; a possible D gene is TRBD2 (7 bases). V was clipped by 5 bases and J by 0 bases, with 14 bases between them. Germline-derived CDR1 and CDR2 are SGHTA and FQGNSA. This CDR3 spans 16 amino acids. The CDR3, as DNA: TGTGCCAGCAGCCAAAGGGGGGGATACTCCTACAATGAGCAGTTCTTC. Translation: CASSQRGGYSYNEQFF.

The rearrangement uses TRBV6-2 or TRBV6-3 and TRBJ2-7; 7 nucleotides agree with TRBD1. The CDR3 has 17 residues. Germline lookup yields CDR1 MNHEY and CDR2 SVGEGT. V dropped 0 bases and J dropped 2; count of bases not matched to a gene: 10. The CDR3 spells CASSYSIEGGLAYEQYF. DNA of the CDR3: TGTGCCAGCAGTTACTCTATCGAAGGGGGCTTGGCCTACGAGCAGTACTTC.

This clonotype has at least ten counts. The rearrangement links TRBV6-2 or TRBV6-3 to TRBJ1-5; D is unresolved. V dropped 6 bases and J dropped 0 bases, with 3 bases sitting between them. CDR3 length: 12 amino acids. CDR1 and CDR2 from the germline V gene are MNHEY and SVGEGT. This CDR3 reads CASSGSNQPQHF. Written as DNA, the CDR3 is TGTGCCAGCAGCGGTAGCAATCAGCCCCAGCATTTT.

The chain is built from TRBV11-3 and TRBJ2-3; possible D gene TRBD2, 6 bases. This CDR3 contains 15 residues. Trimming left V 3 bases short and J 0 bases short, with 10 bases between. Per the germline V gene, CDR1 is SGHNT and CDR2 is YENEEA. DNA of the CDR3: TGTGCCAGCAGCTTGGGCGGGGAGAGCACAGATACGCAGTATTTT. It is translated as CASSLGGESTDTQYF.

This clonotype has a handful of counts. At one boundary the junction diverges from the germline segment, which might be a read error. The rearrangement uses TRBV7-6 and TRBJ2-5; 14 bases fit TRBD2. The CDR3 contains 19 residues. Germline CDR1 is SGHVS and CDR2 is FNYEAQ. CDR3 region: CASSLASGLAGGSSKTRYF. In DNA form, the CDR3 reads TGTGCCAGCAGCTTAGCTTCTGGACTAGCGGGGGGCTCATCAAAGACCCGGTACTTC.

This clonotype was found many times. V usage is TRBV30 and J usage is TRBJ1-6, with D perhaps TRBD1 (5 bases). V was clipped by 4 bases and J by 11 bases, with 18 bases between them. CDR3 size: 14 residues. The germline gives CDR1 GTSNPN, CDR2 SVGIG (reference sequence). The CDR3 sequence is CAWNWDFLRPPLHF. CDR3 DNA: TGTGCCTGGAACTGGGACTTCCTAAGGCCACCCCTCCACTTT.

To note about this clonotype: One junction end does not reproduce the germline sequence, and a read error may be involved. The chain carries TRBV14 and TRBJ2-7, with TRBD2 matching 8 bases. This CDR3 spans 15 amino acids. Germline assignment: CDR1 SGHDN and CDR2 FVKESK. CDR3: CASSSIAGSLYERYF. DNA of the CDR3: TGTGCCAGCAGCTCCATAGCGGGGTCGCTCTACGAGCGGTACTTC.

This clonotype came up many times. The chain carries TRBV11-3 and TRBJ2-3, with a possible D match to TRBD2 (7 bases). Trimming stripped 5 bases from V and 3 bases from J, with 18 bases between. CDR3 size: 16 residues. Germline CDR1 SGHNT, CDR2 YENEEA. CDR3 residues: CASSPYGGRGTDTQYF. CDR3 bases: TGTGCCAGCAGCCCCTACGGGGGGCGGGGGACAGATACGCAGTATTTT.